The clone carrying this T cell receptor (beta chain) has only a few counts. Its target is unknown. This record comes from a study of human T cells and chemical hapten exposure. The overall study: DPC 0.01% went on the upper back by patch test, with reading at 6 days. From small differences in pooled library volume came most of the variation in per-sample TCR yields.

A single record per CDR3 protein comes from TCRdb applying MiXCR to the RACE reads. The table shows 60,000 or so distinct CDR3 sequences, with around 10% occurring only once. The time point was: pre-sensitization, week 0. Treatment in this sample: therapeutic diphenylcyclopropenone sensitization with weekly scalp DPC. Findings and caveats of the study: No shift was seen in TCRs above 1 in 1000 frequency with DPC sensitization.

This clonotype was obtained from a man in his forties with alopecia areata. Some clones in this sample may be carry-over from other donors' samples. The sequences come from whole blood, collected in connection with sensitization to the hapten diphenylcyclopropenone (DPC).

CDR3 sequence reads: CASSLSTGRVADTQYF. DNA for the CDR3: TGTGCCAGCAGCTTATCGACAGGGAGGGTAGCAGATACGCAGTATTTT. The rearrangement joins TRBV11-2 to TRBJ2-3, with D possibly being TRBD1 or TRBD2 (7 bases each). The CDR3 consists of 16 residues. Germline assignment: CDR1 SGHAT and CDR2 FQNNGV. The germline V and J ends were trimmed by 2 bases and 4 bases, with 16 bases remaining between them.